The next 30 T cell receptor beta chains were all read from a single sample in a study of neoadjuvant anti-PD-1 for oral cavity cancer. Libraries were prepared by immunoSEQ multiplex PCR; TCRdb keeps only in-frame clonotypes and omits some of them. The sample has approximately 15,000 clones; roughly 40% are singletons. Stated time point: after neoadjuvant nivolumab, at surgical resection. Specimen: tumor tissue, collected after nivolumab (anti-PD-1) treatment. The receptor source for this set is a person aged 35-79 years with oral cavity squamous cell carcinoma.

This rearrangement joins TRBV7-6 to TRBJ1-1; D unresolved. Between the trimmed V and J ends, which lost 1 base and 1 base, there was a span of 16 bases. The germline gives CDR1 SGHVS, CDR2 FNYEAQ. The CDR3 contains 17 residues. The CDR3: CASSLVRVSLGNTEAFF. CDR3 sequence (DNA): TGTGCCAGCAGCTTAGTAAGGGTTAGTCTTGGGAACACTGAAGCTTTCTTT.

This clone was seen more than once but under ten times. The chain links TRBV5-1 to TRBJ1-2; D call uncertain. Between the trimmed V and J ends, which lost 0 bases and 4 bases, there was a span of 10 bases. Germline values: CDR1 SGHRS, CDR2 YFSETQ. The CDR3 covers 14 residues. The CDR3 loop reads CASSLDPAGYGYTF. The CDR3, as DNA: TGCGCCAGCAGCTTGGACCCCGCCGGCTATGGCTACACCTTC. Full variable domain (rest looked up from reference TRBV5-1 and TRBJ1-2): KAGVTQTPRYLIKTRGQQVTLSCSPISGHRSVSWYQQTPGQGLQFLFEYFSETQRNKGNFPGRFSGRQFSNSRSEMNVSTLELGDSALYLCASSLDPAGYGYTFGSGTRLTVV.

The V gene is TRBV4-3, the J gene TRBJ2-3; D call uncertain. This CDR3 has 15 residues. V dropped 6 bases and J dropped 3 bases, with 16 bases sitting between them. The germline CDR1 and CDR2 sequences are LGHNA and YSLEER. The chain's CDR3 is CASSRRLLTTDTQYF. DNA for the CDR3: TGCGCCAGCAGTAGGCGGCTGCTGACAACAGATACGCAGTATTTT.

This sequence joins TRBV19 and TRBJ2-7, with TRBD1 matching 9 bases. J was trimmed by 5 bases and V by 4 bases; bases with no gene match: 6. Germline CDR1 and CDR2: LNHDA and SQIVND (reference sequence). This CDR3 has 14 residues. The CDR3 protein is CASSTTGGADEQYF. As DNA, the CDR3 is TGTGCCAGTAGTACTACAGGGGGCGCCGACGAGCAGTACTTC.

The chain combines TRBV10-3 with TRBJ1-5, with TRBD1 identical over 7 bases. CDR3 length: 15 residues. Germline CDR1 reads ENHRY; CDR2 reads SYGVKD. V dropped 1 base and J dropped 4; count of bases not matched to a gene: 4. CDR3 DNA: TGTGCCATCAGTGAGTTGGGACAGACTAATCAGCCCCAGCATTTT. This encodes CAISELGQTNQPQHF.

This clone was detected a few times. The rearrangement uses TRBV5-1 and TRBJ1-5; D may be TRBD1 (6 bases). This CDR3 is 15 amino acids long. Deletions cut 0 bases from V and 1 base from J, with 8 bases between. Germline V gene data show CDR1 as SGHRS and CDR2 as YFSETQ. DNA of the CDR3: TGCGCCAGCAGCTTGGATGGACAGAGCAATCAGCCCCAGCATTTT. It codes for CASSLDGQSNQPQHF.

The rearrangement links TRBV9 to TRBJ1-2; D gene unclear. The V end was cut by 4 bases, the J end by 5 bases, with 15 bases between. CDR3 length equals 14 residues. Per germline, CDR1 SGDLS and CDR2 YYNGEE. CDR3 in amino acids: CASSLTGGRYGYTF. The CDR3 DNA reads as TGTGCCAGCAGCCTAACGGGAGGGAGATATGGCTACACCTTC.

This clone was recorded once. The chain joins TRBV5-5 to TRBJ2-7, with D possibly being TRBD1 (6 bases). CDR1 SGHKS and CDR2 YYEKEE come from the germline V gene (reference sequence). Trimming took off 0 bases at V and 0 bases at J, with 10 bases between the two ends. The CDR3 runs to 15 residues. CDR3 residues: CASSLEDSYSYEQYF. The DNA of the CDR3 is TGTGCCAGCAGCTTGGAGGACAGTTACTCCTACGAGCAGTACTTC.

The CDR3 protein is CASSTDRERVAPLHF. CDR3 nucleotide sequence: TGTGCCAGCAGTACAGACAGGGAGAGGGTGGCACCCCTCCACTTT. The genes are TRBV6-1 and TRBJ1-6; TRBD1 matches at 7 bases. The CDR3 has 15 amino acids. Germline CDR1 reads MNHNS; CDR2 reads SASEGT. J was trimmed by 11 bases and V by 5 bases; bases with no gene match: 12.

V is TRBV10-3 and J is TRBJ2-2; tentative D call: TRBD1 (6 bases). In germline, CDR1 is ENHRY, CDR2 SYGVKD. V was shortened by 4 bases and J by 5 bases, with 8 bases between the two germline ends. CDR3 length: 13 residues. CDR3 sequence: CAISGTATGELFF. The CDR3 DNA sequence: TGTGCCATCAGTGGGACAGCTACCGGGGAGCTGTTTTTT.

The chain has TRBV5-8 and TRBJ2-2, with no clear D. The CDR3 sequence is 17 residues long. Trimming left V 1 base short and J 2 bases short, with 15 bases between. The germline gives CDR1 SGHTS, CDR2 YDEGEE. The CDR3 nucleotides read TGTGCCAGCAGCTTGCCAAGGTCGGGTACTAACACCGGGGAGCTGTTTTTT. This codes for CASSLPRSGTNTGELFF. The entire variable domain, with the rest obtained from reference TRBV5-8 and TRBJ2-2, is as follows: EAGVTQSPTHLIKTRGQQATLRCSPISGHTSVYWYQQALGLGLQFLLWYDEGEERNRGNFPPRFSGRQFPNYSSELNVNALELEDSALYLCASSLPRSGTNTGELFFGEGSRLTVL.

The chain's CDR3 is CASSLGADLKPQHF. The CDR3 nucleotides are TGTGCCAGCAGCTTAGGGGCGGACCTTAAGCCCCAGCATTTT. The chain employs TRBV7-2 and TRBJ1-5, with D uncertain. Germline V lookup: CDR1 SGHTA, CDR2 FQGNSA. V was shortened by 1 base and J by 8 bases, with 12 bases between the two germline ends. CDR3 length: 14 residues.

This chain uses TRBV6-5 with TRBJ1-4; 9 nucleotides match TRBD1. Germline V gene lookup returns CDR1 MNHEY and CDR2 SVGAGI. This CDR3 has 14 amino acids. J lost 8 bases, V lost 4 bases, and 5 bases had no gene match. CDR3 amino acids: CASSSQGAREKLFF. As DNA, the CDR3 is TGTGCCAGCAGTTCACAGGGGGCGCGGGAAAAACTGTTTTTT.

This clone was detected many times. CDR3 coding DNA: TGTGCCAGCAGTGCATTAGGGGGACTAGCCCTAGAGACCCAGTACTTC. It specifies CASSALGGLALETQYF. The chain joins TRBV28 to TRBJ2-5; 9 bases line up with TRBD2. The trim removed 5 bases at V and 4 bases at J, leaving 11 bases unmatched. From germline, CDR1 is MDHEN and CDR2 SYDVKM. The CDR3 has 16 amino acids.

The chain couples TRBV7-3 to TRBJ2-2, with D uncertain. The CDR3 totals 15 residues. The germline V and J ends were trimmed by 4 bases and 4 bases, with 13 bases remaining between them. Per germline, CDR1 SGHTA and CDR2 FQGTGA. The CDR3, as DNA: TGTGCCAGCAGCTCCCAGTCGGATGGCACCGGGGAGCTGTTTTTT. Residues: CASSSQSDGTGELFF. The variable domain in full, with the rest retrieved from reference TRBV7-3 and TRBJ2-2, is GAGVSQTPSNKVTEKGKYVELRCDPISGHTALYWYRQSLGQGPEFLIYFQGTGAADDSGLPNDRFFAVRPEGSVSTLKIQRTERGDSAVYLCASSSQSDGTGELFFGEGSRLTVL.

The chain uses TRBV4-1 and TRBJ1-1, with D possibly matching TRBD1 (6 bases). Trimming shortened V by 5 bases and J by 1 base, and 20 bases separated the two germline ends. This CDR3 region has 17 residues. Germline CDR1 and CDR2: MGHRA and YSYEKL. The CDR3 sequence: CASSFSGAHARNTEAFF. The CDR3 region has the DNA TGCGCCAGCAGCTTTTCAGGGGCCCACGCCCGGAACACTGAAGCTTTCTTT.

The rearrangement uses TRBV27 and TRBJ1-1; D is possibly TRBD1 (5 bases). The CDR3 runs to 15 residues. In germline, CDR1 is MNHEY, CDR2 SMNVEV (reference sequence). Trimming cost V 4 bases and J 1 base, with 13 bases left between them. The CDR3 reads CASSYISTANTEAFF. The CDR3 bases are TGTGCCAGCAGTTACATATCGACAGCGAACACTGAAGCTTTCTTT.

This clone has only a few counts. The chain couples TRBV7-9 to TRBJ1-2, with TRBD1 identical over 9 bases. The CDR3 runs 17 residues. CDR1 and CDR2 (germline): SEHNR, FQNEAQ (reference sequence). The V gene end was trimmed by 0 bases and the J gene end by 3 bases; junction bases not matched to a gene: 8. The CDR3 loop is CASSLALGQGADYGYTF. The CDR3 bases are TGTGCCAGCAGCTTAGCGCTGGGACAGGGCGCGGACTATGGCTACACCTTC.

This chain connects TRBV19 to TRBJ2-4, with TRBD2 as a possible D gene (6 bases). The CDR3 is 13 amino acids. V lost 8 bases and J 6 bases, leaving 14 bases between the germline ends. CDR1 and CDR2 from the germline V gene are LNHDA and SQIVND (reference sequence). In DNA form, the CDR3 reads TGTGCCAGTGGGGCGGGACTCGGAAACATTCAGTACTTC. Amino acid sequence: CASGAGLGNIQYF.

This clone was counted at least ten times. Compared with germline, one end of the junction differs, possibly owing to a read error. This chain links TRBV5-6 with TRBJ2-4, with D possibly being TRBD1 (6 bases). The CDR3 consists of 13 residues. Germline-derived CDR1 and CDR2 are SGHDT and YYEEEE. The CDR3 is CASSLEPGHNFRF. The CDR3 DNA follows: TGTGCCAGCAGCTTGGAACCGGGACATAACTTTCGATTC.

The chain has TRBV6-5 and TRBJ2-1; D possibly corresponds to TRBD2 (5 bases). The CDR3 sequence is 12 residues long. CDR1 is MNHEY and CDR2 is SVGAGI in the germline V gene. Between the trimmed V and J ends, which lost 2 bases and 10 bases, there was a span of 9 bases. CDR3 sequence: CASSYLGGEQFF. CDR3 DNA: TGTGCCAGCAGTTACCTTGGAGGCGAGCAGTTCTTC.

This clone was observed a few times. CDR3 coding DNA: TGTGCCACCGCCTCACTAGCGGGGGAGGTCAATGAGCAGTTCTTC. The encoded protein is CATASLAGEVNEQFF. The V gene is TRBV15, the J gene TRBJ2-1; 11 bases align to TRBD2. Germline lookup yields CDR1 LNHNV and CDR2 YYDKDF (reference sequence). The CDR3 is made up of 15 amino acids. J was trimmed by 6 bases and V by 8 bases; bases with no gene match: 9.

This sequence joins TRBV6-5 and TRBJ2-7, with 7 bases aligning to TRBD1. V was clipped by 2 bases and J by 3 bases; unmatched bases: 7. CDR3 length: 15 residues. Germline CDR1 MNHEY, CDR2 SVGAGI. CDR3 sequence (DNA): TGTGCCAGCAGTTACGGATCGGACAGGATCTACGAGCAGTACTTC. It encodes CASSYGSDRIYEQYF.

This clone was detected only a few times. V usage is TRBV5-6 and J usage is TRBJ2-7, with D perhaps matching TRBD1 (5 bases). This CDR3 is 12 amino acids long. Trimming removed 4 bases at V and 6 bases at J, with 11 bases between. Germline V gene data show CDR1 as SGHDT and CDR2 as YYEEEE. The CDR3 loop reads CASSPGLLEQYF. CDR3 DNA: TGTGCCAGCAGCCCAGGGCTACTCGAGCAGTACTTC.

This rearrangement joins TRBV5-6 to TRBJ2-7; no firm D call. Trimming removed 1 base at V and 2 bases at J, with 10 bases between. Germline V gives CDR1 SGHDT, CDR2 YYEEEE. This CDR3 is built from 14 residues. The CDR3 here is CASSLWYNPYEQYF. The CDR3 coding sequence is TGTGCCAGCAGCTTGTGGTATAACCCCTACGAGCAGTACTTC.

By its share, this clone is medium-sized. V is TRBV6-6 and J is TRBJ2-1; D remains ambiguous. V gave up 6 bases and J gave up 2 bases, with 8 bases separating them. The CDR3 totals 13 residues. The germline V gene has CDR1 MNHNY and CDR2 SVGAGI (reference sequence). The DNA of the CDR3 is TGTGCCAGCAGCCCCGGCCCCTACAATGAGCAGTTCTTC. This translates into CASSPGPYNEQFF.

V usage is TRBV7-9 and J usage is TRBJ2-7; 7 bases are shared with TRBD1. CDR1 SEHNR and CDR2 FQNEAQ come from the germline V gene (reference sequence). This CDR3 is 17 amino acids long. The V and J ends lost 5 bases and 5 bases, in that order; junction bases with no gene match: 18. The CDR3 sequence is CASSPNRGRYSVNEQYF. The CDR3 nucleotides are TGTGCCAGCAGCCCCAACAGGGGCCGCTACTCGGTCAACGAGCAGTACTTC. Looking up the rest from reference TRBV7-9 and TRBJ2-7 gives the full variable domain: DTGVSQNPRHKITKRGQNVTFRCDPISEHNRLYWYRQTLGQGPEFLTYFQNEAQLEKSRLLSDRFSAERPKGSFSTLEIQRTEQGDSAMYLCASSPNRGRYSVNEQYFGPGTRLTVT.

This clone was observed a handful of times. The chain links TRBV9 to TRBJ1-1; 8 bases are a match to TRBD1. CDR1 SGDLS and CDR2 YYNGEE come from the germline V gene. V dropped 0 bases and J dropped 5; count of bases not matched to a gene: 6. CDR3 length: 15 amino acids. This CDR3 reads CASSVASDRETEAFF. CDR3 bases: TGTGCCAGCAGCGTAGCGTCGGACAGGGAAACTGAAGCTTTCTTT.

This rearrangement joins TRBV6-1 to TRBJ2-1, with unresolved D. V lost 3 bases to trimming and J lost 0 bases, with 12 bases between them. The germline CDR1 and CDR2 sequences are MNHNS and SASEGT. This CDR3 region has 16 residues. The CDR3 is CASSDMGSSSYNEQFF. CDR3 DNA sequence: TGTGCCAGCAGTGATATGGGTTCCAGCTCCTACAATGAGCAGTTCTTC.

This clone appeared many times. This sample includes further DNA sequences coding for the same CDR3. This chain links TRBV7-2 with TRBJ1-2; the D gene is possibly TRBD1 (6 bases). V was pared by 2 bases and J by 4 bases, with 11 bases between. CDR1 and CDR2 from the germline V gene are SGHTA and FQGNSA. The CDR3 has 14 amino acids. For the CDR3, the DNA is TGTGCCAGCAGCTTAAAGGGGGGGAGCTATGGCTACACCTTC. Protein: CASSLKGGSYGYTF.